The 30 T cell receptor beta chains presented below share a single source sample, sequenced in a study of a mutant IDH1 vaccine in newly diagnosed glioma. The repertoire was sequenced with immunoSEQ multiplex PCR; TCRdb's copy has only in-frame clones and lacks some. The table has 35,000 to 40,000 clones, over 80% seen once; the top ten hold 2.2%. These receptors have no known antigen. This sample's time point: week 11, during vaccination. Every vaccine dose comprised 300 ug of mutant IDH1 20-mer peptide plus topical imiquimod. Source: PBMCs, taken from a glioma patient whose treatment included an IDH1 peptide vaccine. These receptors were obtained from a man aged 40-50 years with glioma.

This chain's CDR3 is CASSQEGYSNQPQHF. CDR3 DNA sequence: TGCGCCAGCAGCCAAGAGGGGTATAGCAATCAGCCCCAGCATTTT. The gene calls are TRBV5-1 and TRBJ1-5, with D perhaps TRBD1 (5 bases). The CDR3 has 15 amino acids. V lost 4 bases to trimming and J lost 0 bases, with 11 bases between them. Germline V gives CDR1 SGHRS, CDR2 YFSETQ.

V is TRBV6-5 and J is TRBJ2-2; D gene ambiguous. The CDR3 is made up of 12 amino acids. Germline V gene lookup returns CDR1 MNHEY and CDR2 SVGAGI. Trimming stripped 4 bases from V and 4 bases from J, with 4 bases between. CDR3 DNA: TGTGCCAGCAGTTCCTTCACCGGGGAGCTGTTTTTT. This codes for CASSSFTGELFF.

The chain couples TRBV4-1 to TRBJ2-7; maybe TRBD2 (6 bases). The CDR3 is made up of 17 amino acids. Germline assignment: CDR1 MGHRA and CDR2 YSYEKL. V was pared by 4 bases and J by 2 bases, with 21 bases between. The CDR3: CASSRIPLGEVTYEQYF. The CDR3 nucleotides are TGCGCCAGCAGCCGCATTCCCCTCGGGGAGGTAACCTACGAGCAGTACTTC.

This sequence joins TRBV27 and TRBJ1-4, with D perhaps TRBD1 (6 bases). Trimming took off 7 bases at V and 0 bases at J, with 9 bases between the two ends. The germline CDR1 and CDR2 sequences are MNHEY and SMNVEV (reference sequence). There are 14 residues in the CDR3. The CDR3, as DNA: TGTGCCAGCAAGGGGGAGGCAACTAATGAAAAACTGTTTTTT. This gives the protein CASKGEATNEKLFF.

This clone was recorded only once. The rearrangement uses TRBV10-3 and TRBJ2-7, with D unclear. V was clipped by 8 bases and J by 0 bases, with 8 bases between them. This CDR3 contains 12 residues. CDR1 is ENHRY and CDR2 is SYGVKD in the germline V gene. Written as DNA, the CDR3 is TGTGCCATCGGGGAAGGCTCCTACGAGCAGTACTTC. Translated, it gives CAIGEGSYEQYF.

The chain joins TRBV6-5 to TRBJ1-4, with a weak D call TRBD1 (6 bases). Trimming pared 4 bases from V and 5 bases from J, leaving 14 bases between. Germline V gene lookup returns CDR1 MNHEY and CDR2 SVGAGI. This CDR3 contains 15 residues. CDR3 amino acids: CASSLYGQKNEKLFF. The CDR3 DNA reads TGTGCCAGCAGTTTATACGGACAGAAGAATGAAAAACTGTTTTTT.

This chain uses TRBV19 with TRBJ2-1; perhaps TRBD2 as D (6 bases). Germline values: CDR1 LNHDA, CDR2 SQIVND (reference sequence). V dropped 7 bases and J dropped 9 bases, with 19 bases sitting between them. This CDR3 is 14 amino acids long. The CDR3 sequence is CASMTSGVRSEQFF. CDR3 nucleotides: TGTGCCAGTATGACTAGTGGGGTGCGGAGTGAGCAGTTCTTC.

The chain combines TRBV5-4 with TRBJ1-1; perhaps TRBD1 as D (5 bases). The length of the CDR3 is 14 residues. Germline CDR1 is SGHNT and CDR2 is YYREEE (reference sequence). Deletions cut 3 bases from V and 5 bases from J, with 14 bases between. The DNA for the CDR3 is TGTGCCAGCAGCTCCTTCAGGGTTGTTACTGAAGCTTTCTTT. Residues: CASSSFRVVTEAFF.

The chain recombines TRBV6-1 with TRBJ2-5; possible D gene TRBD1, 6 bases. Germline V gives CDR1 MNHNS, CDR2 SASEGT. CDR3 length: 14 amino acids. V gave up 4 bases and J gave up 5 bases, with 14 bases separating them. The CDR3 DNA reads as TGTGCCAGCAGTGCAATAAACAGGGCCGAGACCCAGTACTTC. This sequence encodes CASSAINRAETQYF.

The chain employs TRBV2 and TRBJ2-7, with 10 bases that match TRBD2. J gave up 1 base and V 8 bases, and 2 bases lay outside the gene matches. Germline V gives CDR1 SNHLY, CDR2 FYNNEI. This CDR3 comprises 13 residues. CDR3 residues: CASGLADSYEQYF. Written as DNA, the CDR3 is TGTGCCAGCGGACTAGCGGATTCCTACGAGCAGTACTTC.

This chain links TRBV4-1 with TRBJ2-1, with D possibly being TRBD2 (6 bases). Germline V gene sequence: CDR1 MGHRA, CDR2 YSYEKL. The CDR3 runs 16 residues. The V end lost 0 bases, the J end lost 6 bases, and 15 bases lay between the germline ends. CDR3 region: CASSQEAEGLLNEQFF. CDR3 coding DNA: TGCGCCAGCAGCCAAGAGGCGGAGGGTTTACTCAATGAGCAGTTCTTC.

J is TRBJ2-7 and V is TRBV19; the match to TRBD2 covers 8 bases. The CDR3 runs 15 residues. V lost 3 bases and J lost 4; bases outside the gene matches: 8. Germline-derived CDR1 and CDR2 are LNHDA and SQIVND (reference sequence). CDR3 sequence reads: CASSMASGSGYEQYF. The CDR3 nucleotides read TGTGCCAGTAGTATGGCAAGCGGGAGCGGGTACGAGCAGTACTTC.

This sequence joins TRBV2 and TRBJ1-5; D remains ambiguous. The CDR3 runs 13 residues. V shed 1 base and J shed 7 bases, with 8 bases lying between them. Germline V lookup: CDR1 SNHLY, CDR2 FYNNEI. This CDR3 is CASSEETGQPQHF. In DNA, the CDR3 is TGTGCCAGCAGTGAAGAGACGGGACAGCCCCAGCATTTT. Combining the CDR3 with reference TRBV2 and TRBJ1-5 gives the whole variable domain EPEVTQTPSHQVTQMGQEVILRCVPISNHLYFYWYRQILGQKVEFLVSFYNNEISEKSEIFDDQFSVERPDGSNFTLKIRSTKLEDSAMYFCASSEETGQPQHFGDGTRLSIL.

This chain connects TRBV23-1 to TRBJ2-7, with 7 nucleotides matching TRBD1. TRBV23-1 is recorded as an ORF, its role being uncertain. The CDR3 sequence is 12 residues long. Trimming removed 6 bases from V and 3 bases from J; junction bases left unmatched: 2. The CDR3 DNA sequence: TGCGCCAGCAGATACAGGGGCTACGAGCAGTACTTC. It encodes CASRYRGYEQYF.

The CDR3 nucleotides are TGCAGCGTTGAAAGGCGCGGGGCCCGTCGAACCACTGAAGCTTTCTTT. Its translation is CSVERRGARRTTEAFF. This chain joins TRBV29-1 and TRBJ1-1, with TRBD1 as a possible D gene (5 bases). Germline V CDR1 and CDR2: SQVTM, ANQGSEA. V lost 2 bases to trimming and J lost 4 bases, with 20 bases between them. CDR3 size: 16 residues.

The chain combines TRBV25-1 with TRBJ2-5; 7 bases map to TRBD2. The germline gives CDR1 MGHDK, CDR2 SYGVNS. The ends lost 1 base at V and 0 bases at J; junction bases unmatched: 2. The CDR3 is 15 amino acids. The DNA of the CDR3 is TGTGCCAGCAGTGAATGGGGGACTAACCAAGAGACCCAGTACTTC. Translating it yields CASSEWGTNQETQYF.

J is TRBJ2-6 and V is TRBV21-1; TRBD2 reflects the table's D call only, with no check against the DNA. TRBV21-1 is a pseudogene locus. This CDR3 is 18 amino acids long. CDR3 in amino acids: CASASRELPRSGANVLTF. CDR3 coding DNA: TGTGCCAGCGCATCAAGAGAACTACCCCGATCTGGGGCCAACGTCCTGACTTTC.

The chain employs TRBV7-2 and TRBJ2-2, with D possibly TRBD2 on 5 matching bases. The CDR3 spans 11 residues. Trimming took off 4 bases at V and 9 bases at J, with 6 bases between the two ends. The germline V gene encodes CDR1 SGHTA and CDR2 FQGNSA. CDR3 coding DNA: TGTGCCAGCAGCTCTAGCCGGGAGCTGTTTTTT. Translating gives CASSSSRELFF.

In its sample, this clone was seen a few times. The chain has TRBV5-6 and TRBJ1-2; 7 bases map to TRBD1. V shed 3 bases and J 9 bases; nucleotides not matched to a gene: 5. Germline CDR1 is SGHDT and CDR2 is YYEEEE. This CDR3 is built from 12 residues. CDR3 DNA: TGTGCCAGCAGCTCAACAGGGGAGAGCTACACCTTC. It specifies CASSSTGESYTF.

The chain's CDR3 is CASSLALELFF. The CDR3 DNA is TGTGCCAGCAGCTTGGCTCTGGAGCTGTTTTTT. V is TRBV11-2 and J is TRBJ2-2, with D unclear. V lost 3 bases and J lost 10, with 6 bases in between. From germline, CDR1 is SGHAT and CDR2 FQNNGV. This CDR3 contains 11 residues.

This clone was found once. CDR3 protein: CAIRETLAGIYEQYF. The CDR3 coding sequence is TGTGCCATCAGGGAAACGCTAGCGGGAATCTACGAGCAGTACTTC. J is TRBJ2-7 and V is TRBV10-3; 9 nucleotides line up with TRBD2. Germline CDR1 is ENHRY and CDR2 is SYGVKD. The CDR3 is made up of 15 amino acids. The ends lost 6 bases at V and 3 bases at J; junction bases unmatched: 9.

The V call is TRBV18, the J call TRBJ1-1; D is undetermined. The CDR3 contains 14 residues. The germline V and J ends were trimmed by 2 bases and 3 bases, with 10 bases remaining between them. CDR1 and CDR2 from the germline V gene are KGHSH and LQKENI. This CDR3 reads CASSPTSRDTEAFF. CDR3 sequence (DNA): TGTGCCAGCTCACCAACCAGTAGGGACACTGAAGCTTTCTTT.

Turning to this clone: The same CDR3 is also encoded by other DNA sequences in this sample. This chain joins TRBV29-1 and TRBJ2-7; 8 bases fit TRBD1. Trimming took 6 bases from V and 3 from J; bases not matched to a gene: 1. Germline CDR1 and CDR2: SQVTM and ANQGSEA. The CDR3 spans 11 residues. DNA of the CDR3: TGCAGCGTAACAGGGGGCTACGAGCAGTACTTC. Protein sequence: CSVTGGYEQYF.

This chain connects TRBV5-1 to TRBJ2-5; tentatively, D is TRBD1 (7 bases). Germline V lookup: CDR1 SGHRS, CDR2 YFSETQ. CDR3 size: 13 residues. V lost 3 bases and J lost 5, with 11 bases in between. For the CDR3, the DNA is TGCGCCAGCAGCTCAGGGGGGCGGGAGACCCAGTACTTC. This sequence encodes CASSSGGRETQYF.

The V and J genes are TRBV14 and TRBJ1-3; no reliable D call. The CDR3 sequence is 12 residues long. The V and J ends lost 3 bases and 4 bases respectively, with 4 bases between them. Germline V lookup: CDR1 SGHDN, CDR2 FVKESK. CDR3 residues: CASSHMGNTIYF. For the CDR3, the DNA is TGTGCCAGCAGCCATATGGGAAACACCATATATTTT.

DNA for the CDR3: TGTGCCATCAGTCCCCAGAAGTACCAAGAGACCCAGTACTTC. It is translated as CAISPQKYQETQYF. This rearrangement joins TRBV10-3 to TRBJ2-5, with D hard to call. This CDR3 is built from 14 residues. In germline, CDR1 is ENHRY, CDR2 SYGVKD. V was pared by 5 bases and J by 0 bases, with 10 bases between.

The chain couples TRBV6-5 to TRBJ2-7, with TRBD2 as a possible D gene (5 bases). V was pared by 6 bases and J by 0 bases, with 15 bases between. The germline V gene encodes CDR1 MNHEY and CDR2 SVGAGI. CDR3 length equals 15 residues. CDR3 in DNA: TGTGCCAGCAGACTAGGGCGCTCGAGCTCCTACGAGCAGTACTTC. Protein: CASRLGRSSSYEQYF.

Notes on this clone: A read error may account for a junction end that differs from germline. The V call is TRBV7-7, the J call TRBJ2-2; TRBD1 might be the D (5 bases). The CDR3 has 17 residues. CDR1 is SSHAT, CDR2 FNYEAQ, per germline (reference sequence). The DNA for the CDR3 is TGTGCTAGCAGCCCCAACGAAGGCAGGGAGAACACCGGGGAGCTGTTTTTT. This encodes CASSPNEGRENTGELFF.

This clone came up a few times. The chain links TRBV9 to TRBJ1-1; D gene unclear. The V end was cut by 1 base, the J end by 5 bases, with 15 bases between. This CDR3 contains 15 residues. Germline CDR1 is SGDLS and CDR2 is YYNGEE. The CDR3 region is CASSVTYTAGTEAFF. In DNA, the CDR3 is TGTGCCAGCAGCGTAACGTATACAGCGGGGACTGAAGCTTTCTTT.

The genes are TRBV5-1 and TRBJ1-2; TRBD1 matches 7 bases. Germline V lookup: CDR1 SGHRS, CDR2 YFSETQ. This CDR3 is 15 amino acids long. The J segment lost 4 bases and the V segment lost 4 bases, leaving 10 bases of the junction unmatched. The CDR3 loop reads CASSPGVQGTYGYTF. The CDR3 DNA sequence: TGCGCCAGCAGCCCTGGGGTACAGGGGACCTATGGCTACACCTTC.